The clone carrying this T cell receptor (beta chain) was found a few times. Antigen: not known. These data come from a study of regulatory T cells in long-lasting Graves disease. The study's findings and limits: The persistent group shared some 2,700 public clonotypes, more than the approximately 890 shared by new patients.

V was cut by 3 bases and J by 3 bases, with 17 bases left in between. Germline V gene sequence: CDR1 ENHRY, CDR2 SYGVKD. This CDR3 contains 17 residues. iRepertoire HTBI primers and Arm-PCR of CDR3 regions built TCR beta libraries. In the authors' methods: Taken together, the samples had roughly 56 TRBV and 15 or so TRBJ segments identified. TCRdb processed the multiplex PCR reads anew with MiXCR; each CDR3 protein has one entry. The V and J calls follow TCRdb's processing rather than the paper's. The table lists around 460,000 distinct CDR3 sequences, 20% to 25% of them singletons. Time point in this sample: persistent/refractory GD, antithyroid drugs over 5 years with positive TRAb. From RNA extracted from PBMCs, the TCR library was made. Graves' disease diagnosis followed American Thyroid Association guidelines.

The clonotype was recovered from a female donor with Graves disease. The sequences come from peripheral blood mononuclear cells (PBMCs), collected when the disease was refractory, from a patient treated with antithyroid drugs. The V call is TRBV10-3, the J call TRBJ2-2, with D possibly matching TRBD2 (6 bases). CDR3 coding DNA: TGTGCCATCAGTGATTTGAGCGGAGGGGAAGACACCGGGGAGCTGTTTTTT. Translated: CAISDLSGGEDTGELFF.